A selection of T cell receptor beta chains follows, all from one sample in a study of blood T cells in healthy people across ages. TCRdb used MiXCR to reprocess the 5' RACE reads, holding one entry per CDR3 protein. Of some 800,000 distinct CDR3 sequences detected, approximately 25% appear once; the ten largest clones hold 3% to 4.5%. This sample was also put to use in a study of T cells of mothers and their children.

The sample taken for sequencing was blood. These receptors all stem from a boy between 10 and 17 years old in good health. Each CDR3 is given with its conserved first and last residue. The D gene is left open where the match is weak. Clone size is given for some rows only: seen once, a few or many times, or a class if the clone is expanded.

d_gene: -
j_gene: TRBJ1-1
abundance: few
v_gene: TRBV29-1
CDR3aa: CSVEMGGENTEAFF
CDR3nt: TGCAGCGTTGAAATGGGCGGGGAGAACACTGAAGCTTTCTTT

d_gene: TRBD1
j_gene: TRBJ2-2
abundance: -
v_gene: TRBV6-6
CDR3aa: CASRTGTGASGELFF
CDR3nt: TGTGCCAGCAGGACCGGGACAGGGGCGTCCGGGGAGCTGTTTTTT

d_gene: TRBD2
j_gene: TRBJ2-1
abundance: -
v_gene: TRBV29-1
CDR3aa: CSVERLAGVRDNNEQFF
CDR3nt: TGCAGCGTTGAAAGGCTAGCGGGAGTTCGTGACAACAATGAGCAGTTCTTC

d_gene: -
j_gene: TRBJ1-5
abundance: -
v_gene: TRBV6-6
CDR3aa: CASSYFEDQPQHF
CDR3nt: TGTGCCAGCAGTTATTTTGAGGATCAGCCCCAGCATTTT

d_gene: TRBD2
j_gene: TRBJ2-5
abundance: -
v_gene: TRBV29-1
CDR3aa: CSVDREVQETQYF
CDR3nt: TGCAGCGTTGATCGGGAGGTTCAAGAGACCCAGTACTTC

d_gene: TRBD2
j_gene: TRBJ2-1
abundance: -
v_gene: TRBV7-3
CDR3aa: CASSLWTSGGVYNEQFF
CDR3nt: TGTGCCAGCAGCCTCTGGACTAGCGGGGGCGTTTACAATGAGCAGTTCTTC

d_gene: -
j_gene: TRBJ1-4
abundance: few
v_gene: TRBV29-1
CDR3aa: CSVVGWDEKLFF
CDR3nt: TGCAGCGTTGTAGGTTGGGATGAAAAACTGTTTTTT

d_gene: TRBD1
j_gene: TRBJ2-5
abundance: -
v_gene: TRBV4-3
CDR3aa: CASSQDGTEGETQYF
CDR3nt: TGCGCCAGCAGCCAAGACGGGACAGAGGGAGAGACCCAGTACTTC

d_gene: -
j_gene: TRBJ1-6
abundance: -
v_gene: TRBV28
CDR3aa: CASSLLGQPNSPLHF
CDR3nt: TGTGCCAGCAGTTTATTGGGGCAGCCTAATTCACCCCTCCACTTT

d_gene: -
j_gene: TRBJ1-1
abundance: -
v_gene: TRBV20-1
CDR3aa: CSARTEGAFF
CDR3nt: TGCAGTGCTCGGACGGAGGGAGCTTTCTTT

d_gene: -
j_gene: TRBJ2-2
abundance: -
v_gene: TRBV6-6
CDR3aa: CASSYSSWNTGELFF
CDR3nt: TGTGCCAGCAGTTACTCGAGCTGGAACACCGGGGAGCTGTTTTTT

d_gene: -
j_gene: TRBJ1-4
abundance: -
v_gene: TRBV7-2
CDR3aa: CASSLAGHTNEKLFF
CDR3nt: TGTGCCAGCAGCTTAGCGGGACATACGAATGAAAAACTGTTTTTT

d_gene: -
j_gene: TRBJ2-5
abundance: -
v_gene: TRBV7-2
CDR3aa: CASSLASAEGDGTQYF
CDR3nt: TGTGCCAGCAGCTTAGCTTCTGCGGAGGGGGATGGGACCCAGTACTTC

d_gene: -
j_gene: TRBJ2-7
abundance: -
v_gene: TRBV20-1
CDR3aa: CSPTLSSYEQYF
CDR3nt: TGCAGTCCGACTTTGTCCTCCTACGAGCAGTACTTC

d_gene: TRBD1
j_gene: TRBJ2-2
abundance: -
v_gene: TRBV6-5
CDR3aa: CASSSTGGKELFF
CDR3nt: TGTGCCAGCAGTTCGACAGGGGGTAAGGAGCTGTTTTTT

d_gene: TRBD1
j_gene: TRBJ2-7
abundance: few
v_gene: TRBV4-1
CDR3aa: CASSHLDRGPYEQYF
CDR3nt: TGCGCCAGCAGCCACCTGGACAGGGGGCCCTACGAGCAGTACTTC

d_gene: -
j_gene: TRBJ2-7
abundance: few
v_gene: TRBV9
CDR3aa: CASSVVGTSYEQYF
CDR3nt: TGTGCCAGCAGCGTAGTTGGGACCTCCTACGAGCAGTACTTC

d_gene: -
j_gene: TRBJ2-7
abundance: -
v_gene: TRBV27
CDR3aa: CASSVRWDGDYEQYF
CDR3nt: TGTGCCAGCAGTGTACGCTGGGACGGAGACTACGAGCAGTACTTC

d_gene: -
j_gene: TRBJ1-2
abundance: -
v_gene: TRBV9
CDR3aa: CVSSVGGGTYGYTF
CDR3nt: TGTGTCAGCAGCGTAGGAGGCGGGACCTATGGCTACACCTTC

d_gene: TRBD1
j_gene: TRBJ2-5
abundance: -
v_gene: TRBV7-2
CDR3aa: CASSPSYVGQFQETQYF
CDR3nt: TGTGCCAGCAGCCCTTCTTATGTGGGACAGTTCCAAGAGACCCAGTACTTC

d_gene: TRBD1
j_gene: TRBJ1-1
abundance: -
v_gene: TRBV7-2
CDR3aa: CASSDTGGRTEAFF
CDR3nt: TGTGCCAGCAGCGATACAGGGGGCCGTACTGAAGCTTTCTTT

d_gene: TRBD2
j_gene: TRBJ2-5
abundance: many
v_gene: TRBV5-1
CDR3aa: CASSLLAGGGETQYF
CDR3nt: TGTGCCAGCAGCTTACTAGCGGGGGGCGGAGAGACCCAGTACTTC

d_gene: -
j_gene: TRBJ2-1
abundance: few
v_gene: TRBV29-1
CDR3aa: CSVEGVRDNEQFF
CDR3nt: TGCAGCGTTGAAGGCGTACGTGACAATGAGCAGTTCTTC

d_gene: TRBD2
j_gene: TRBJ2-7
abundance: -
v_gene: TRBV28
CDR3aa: CASSFELAGYEQYF
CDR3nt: TGTGCCAGCAGTTTTGAACTAGCGGGGTACGAGCAGTACTTC

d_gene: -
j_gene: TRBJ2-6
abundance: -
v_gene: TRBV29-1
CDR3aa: CSARGIISGANVLTF
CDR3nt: TGCAGCGCTAGAGGGATCATCTCTGGGGCCAACGTCCTGACTTTC

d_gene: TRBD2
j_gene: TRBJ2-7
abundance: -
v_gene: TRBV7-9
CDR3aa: CASSSSGSRPEQYF
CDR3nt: TGTGCCAGCAGCTCTAGCGGTTCAAGGCCCGAGCAGTACTTC

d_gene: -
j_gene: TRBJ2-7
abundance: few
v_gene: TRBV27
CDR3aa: CASSLAAQGNHEQYF
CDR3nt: TGTGCCAGCAGTTTAGCCGCACAGGGAAACCACGAGCAGTACTTC

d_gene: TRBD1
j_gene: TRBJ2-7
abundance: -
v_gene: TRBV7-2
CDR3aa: CASSLGWGQSYEQYF
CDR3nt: TGTGCCAGCAGCTTAGGTTGGGGACAGTCCTACGAGCAGTACTTC

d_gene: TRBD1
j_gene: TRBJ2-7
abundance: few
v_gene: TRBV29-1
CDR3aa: CSVRTGETYEQYF
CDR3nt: TGCAGCGTTCGGACAGGCGAAACCTACGAGCAGTACTTC

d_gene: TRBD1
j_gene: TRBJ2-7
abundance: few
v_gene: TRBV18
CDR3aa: CASSPGTDSSEQYF
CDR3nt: TGTGCCAGCTCACCAGGGACAGACTCCTCCGAGCAGTACTTC

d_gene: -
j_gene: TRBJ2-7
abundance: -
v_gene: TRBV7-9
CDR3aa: CASSLMADSYEQYF
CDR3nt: TGTGCCAGCAGCTTAATGGCCGACTCCTACGAGCAGTACTTC

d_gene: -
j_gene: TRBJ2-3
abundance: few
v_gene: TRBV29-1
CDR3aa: CSVEDPSGRTSTDTQYF
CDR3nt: TGCAGCGTTGAAGATCCCAGCGGGCGGACTTCCACAGATACGCAGTATTTT

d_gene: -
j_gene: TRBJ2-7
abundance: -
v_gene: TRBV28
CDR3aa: CASSLLSRTGTYEQYF
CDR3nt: TGTGCCAGCAGTTTGCTTAGCCGGACGGGTACCTACGAGCAGTACTTC

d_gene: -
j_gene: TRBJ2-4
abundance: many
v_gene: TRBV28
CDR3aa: CASSPIREAFFSKNIQYF
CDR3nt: TGTGCCAGCAGTCCCATAAGAGAGGCTTTTTTCAGCAAAAACATTCAGTACTTC

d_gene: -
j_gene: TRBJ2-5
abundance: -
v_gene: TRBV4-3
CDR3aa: CASSQNADRLAGEETQYF
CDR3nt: TGCGCCAGCAGCCAAAATGCAGATAGACTAGCAGGGGAAGAGACCCAGTACTTC

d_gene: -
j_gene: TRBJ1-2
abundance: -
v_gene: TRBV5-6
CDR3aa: CASSLVQGHGYTF
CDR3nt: TGTGCCAGCAGCTTGGTCCAGGGTCACGGCTACACCTTC

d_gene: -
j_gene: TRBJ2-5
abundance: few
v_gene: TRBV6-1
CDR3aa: CASSEQGGRKNGETQYF
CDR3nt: TGTGCCAGCAGTGAACAAGGAGGGAGGAAAAACGGGGAGACCCAGTACTTC